This T cell receptor beta chain is from a study of blood T cell repertoires in COVID-19. Under the authors' procedure: Cell counts per sample came from amplifying reference gene primers. Measured with immunoSEQ multiplex PCR; TCRdb has only the in-frame clones, and not every one. The DNA was the basis for D and trimming; V, J and clone size are from that table. The sample comprises 350,000 to 400,000 clones, 91% of which are singletons, and about 0.78% rests with the top ten. V lost 0 bases and J 0 bases, leaving 9 bases between the germline ends. The CDR3 totals 15 residues. The germline CDR1 and CDR2 sequences are SGHNT and YYREEE (reference sequence).

The chain recombines TRBV5-4 with TRBJ1-2; D may be TRBD1 (6 bases). This clonotype was sampled from a woman in her 40s who had been exposed to COVID-19. Specimen: PBMCs or T cells enriched from blood (not recorded which). The chain's CDR3 is CASSLGTASNYGYTF. The DNA of the CDR3 is TGTGCCAGCAGCTTGGGGACAGCCTCTAACTATGGCTACACCTTC.